This paragraph covers one T cell receptor beta chain sequence. The V gene end was trimmed by 5 bases and the J gene end by 5 bases; junction bases not matched to a gene: 17. CDR1 and CDR2 from the germline V gene are SGHTA and FQGNSA. The CDR3 consists of 18 residues. The protocol was immunoSEQ multiplex PCR, while the TCRdb copy is restricted to in-frame clones and leaves out a portion. The sample holds some 51,000 clones, around 93% seen once. This sample is drawn from a study of T cell changes during pregnancy in multiple sclerosis. This chain links TRBV7-2 with TRBJ2-3; 9 bases match TRBD2. Sequencing used CD8+ T cells from peripheral blood mononuclear cells, obtained in the first trimester of pregnancy. The sequence was obtained from a female donor with multiple sclerosis, enrolled in a pregnancy study. The CDR3 DNA is TGTGCCAGCAGCCAAAACCCTGGCGGGGGGGCTGACGAAGATACGCAGTATTTT. Translating it yields CASSQNPGGGADEDTQYF.